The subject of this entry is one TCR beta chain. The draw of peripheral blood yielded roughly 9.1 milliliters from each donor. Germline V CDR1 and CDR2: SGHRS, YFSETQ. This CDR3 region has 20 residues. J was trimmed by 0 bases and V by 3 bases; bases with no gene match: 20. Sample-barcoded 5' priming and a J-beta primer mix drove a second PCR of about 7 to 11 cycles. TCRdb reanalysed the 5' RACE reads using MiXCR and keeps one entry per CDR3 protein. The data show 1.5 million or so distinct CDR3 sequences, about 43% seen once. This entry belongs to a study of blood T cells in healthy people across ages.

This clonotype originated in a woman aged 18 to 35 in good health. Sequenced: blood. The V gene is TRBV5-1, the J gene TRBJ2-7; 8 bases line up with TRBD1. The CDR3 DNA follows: TGCGCCAGCAGCTACCTCCGACGACAGGGGTCCAACCAATTCTCCTACGAGCAGTACTTC. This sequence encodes CASSYLRRQGSNQFSYEQYF.